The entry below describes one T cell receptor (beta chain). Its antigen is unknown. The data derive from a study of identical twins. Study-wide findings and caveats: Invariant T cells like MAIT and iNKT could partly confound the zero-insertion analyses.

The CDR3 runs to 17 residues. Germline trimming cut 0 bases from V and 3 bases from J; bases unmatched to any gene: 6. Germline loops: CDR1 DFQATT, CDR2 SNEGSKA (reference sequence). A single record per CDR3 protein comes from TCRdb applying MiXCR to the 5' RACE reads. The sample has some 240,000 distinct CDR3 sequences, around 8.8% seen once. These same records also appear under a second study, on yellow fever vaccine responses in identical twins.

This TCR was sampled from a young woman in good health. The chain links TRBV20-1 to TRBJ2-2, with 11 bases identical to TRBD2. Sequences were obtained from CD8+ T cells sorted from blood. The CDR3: CSARDLSGREYTGELFF. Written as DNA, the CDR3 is TGCAGTGCTAGAGATCTTAGCGGGAGGGAATACACCGGGGAGCTGTTTTTT.